Presented here are 32 T cell receptor beta chains from one specimen sequenced in a study of CXCR3-negative and CXCR3-positive naive CD8 T cells. General observations from the study: Researchers report that CXCR3-positive naive cells carry more hydrophobic TRB CDR3s than CXCR3-negative naive cells.

No antigen has been identified for these receptors. It was by 5' RACE with UMI labels that the TRB cDNA libraries were prepared. TCRdb reprocessed the 5' RACE reads and stores each CDR3 protein as one record, lacking DNA. Recorded here are roughly 80,000 distinct CDR3 sequences; the top ten clones represent 0.55% to 0.8%. The sequencing sample was made of naive CXCR3+ CD8+ T cells from blood. Subset given: CD45RO-CCR7+CD27+CD95- naive CD8+ T cells expressing CXCR3 (TNR3+). These receptors were obtained from a human donor in good health. Some clones in this sample may be carry-over from other donors' samples.

This chain connects TRBV12-3 or TRBV12-4 to TRBJ1-2. This CDR3 is 13 amino acids long. CDR3 loop: CASSPTKTYGYTF.

This rearrangement joins TRBV10-3 to TRBJ2-1; TCRdb's D call, TRBD2, is unchecked because there is no DNA. The germline V gene has CDR1 ENHRY and CDR2 SYGVKD. This CDR3 has 16 amino acids. The chain's CDR3 is CAISDWSGGTYNEQFF.

This chain joins TRBV5-1 and TRBJ2-7. Germline V CDR1 and CDR2: SGHRS, YFSETQ. The CDR3 consists of 13 residues. CDR3 sequence reads: CASSLDVSYEQYF.

The V and J genes are TRBV5-1 and TRBJ2-7; the D call from TCRdb, TRBD1, cannot be confirmed without DNA. Germline CDR1 SGHRS, CDR2 YFSETQ. There are 13 residues in the CDR3. The CDR3 spells CASSRTGSYEQYF.

This chain connects TRBV4-2 to TRBJ2-3; checking the TCRdb D call of TRBD2 is not possible without DNA. The CDR3 is 19 residues long. Germline lookup yields CDR1 LGHNA and CDR2 YNFKEQ. This chain's CDR3 is CASSQSGELAGSRTDTQYF.

The chain combines TRBV28 with TRBJ2-1; TCRdb's assignment of TRBD2 cannot be checked, as there is no DNA. The CDR3 runs to 16 residues. In germline, CDR1 is MDHEN, CDR2 SYDVKM. Here the CDR3 reads CASTPMGLAGYNEQFF.

The rearrangement links TRBV6-4 to TRBJ2-2. The V gene's germline CDR1 is MRHNA and CDR2 SNTAGT. The CDR3 loop spans 13 amino acids. This CDR3 reads CASSRTNTGELFF.

The rearrangement links TRBV21-1 to TRBJ1-2; no DNA is available, so the TRBD1 call from TCRdb remains unchecked. TRBV21-1 is deemed a pseudogene. The CDR3 is 12 residues long. The CDR3 protein is CASSSGADGYTF.

This chain links TRBV14 with TRBJ2-7; TCRdb calls TRBD2, which cannot be checked without DNA. Germline V gives CDR1 SGHDN, CDR2 FVKESK. The CDR3 is made up of 16 amino acids. The CDR3 region is CASSQDIAGGSYEQYF.

V and J are TRBV15 and TRBJ2-5; the D call from TCRdb, TRBD2, cannot be confirmed without DNA. Germline V gene data show CDR1 as LNHNV and CDR2 as YYDKDF (reference sequence). This CDR3 is built from 13 residues. CDR3 in amino acids: CATFNRGGMTQYF.

V usage is TRBV4-1 and J usage is TRBJ2-1; TCRdb lists TRBD2, though no DNA is available to test this call. CDR3 size: 15 residues. From germline, CDR1 is MGHRA and CDR2 YSYEKL. CDR3 region: CASSQGLAGWDEQFF.

V and J are TRBV7-2 and TRBJ2-3; TCRdb designates TRBD2, a call that cannot be tested without DNA. Per germline, CDR1 SGHTA and CDR2 FQGNSA. The CDR3 loop spans 19 amino acids. The CDR3 spells CASSLFGWDASPQTDTQYF.

The chain employs TRBV7-2 and TRBJ2-1; the D gene TCRdb calls, TRBD1, cannot be checked with no DNA. The CDR3 is 19 residues long. CDR1 and CDR2 from the germline V gene are SGHTA and FQGNSA. This CDR3 reads CASSHPGGRRLRSYNEQFF.

The V and J genes are TRBV7-8 and TRBJ2-5; the TCRdb D gene call, TRBD2, has no DNA to confirm it. CDR1 and CDR2 (germline): SGHVS, FQNEAQ. The CDR3 runs to 16 residues. This CDR3 is CASSLSSGGTRETQYF.

J is TRBJ1-1 and V is TRBV12-3 or TRBV12-4; TCRdb indicates TRBD1, and absent DNA this call remains unverified. The CDR3 sequence is 12 residues long. The CDR3 here is CASSRGGTEAFF.

The V and J genes are TRBV2 and TRBJ1-1. Germline lookup yields CDR1 SNHLY and CDR2 FYNNEI. This CDR3 contains 13 residues. CDR3 sequence: CASRVTSNTEAFF.

The V and J genes are TRBV12-3 or TRBV12-4 and TRBJ2-1; TCRdb's D call of TRBD2 is untestable without DNA. CDR3 length: 14 amino acids. The chain's CDR3 is CASSIAGLYNEQFF.

This chain uses TRBV29-1 with TRBJ1-5; the TRBD1 assignment by TCRdb is unverifiable without DNA. CDR3 length equals 15 residues. From germline, CDR1 is SQVTM and CDR2 ANQGSEA. The CDR3 region is CSVEEGGTGNQPQHF.

The genes are TRBV7-9 and TRBJ1-1; TCRdb gives TRBD1 as the D gene, but with no DNA this cannot be confirmed. The V gene's germline CDR1 is SEHNR and CDR2 FQNEAQ (reference sequence). This CDR3 spans 13 amino acids. This CDR3 is CASSYRQDREAFF.

The rearrangement joins TRBV16 to TRBJ1-5; absent DNA, TCRdb's TRBD1 call cannot be checked. Per germline, CDR1 KGHSY and CDR2 FQNENV. This CDR3 region has 14 residues. This CDR3 reads CASSQGAPDQPQHF.

This chain links TRBV6-5 with TRBJ1-1; absent DNA, TCRdb's TRBD1 call cannot be checked. The CDR3 is made up of 17 amino acids. Germline V gene sequence: CDR1 MNHEY, CDR2 SVGAGI. The chain's CDR3 is CASSQTPDRGYETEAFF.

The rearrangement links TRBV5-1 to TRBJ2-3; TCRdb indicates TRBD1, and absent DNA this call remains unverified. CDR3 length equals 14 residues. The germline V gene has CDR1 SGHRS and CDR2 YFSETQ. CDR3 sequence reads: CASSLEQGGDTQYF.

V and J are TRBV28 and TRBJ1-1; TCRdb indicates TRBD1, and absent DNA this call remains unverified. The CDR3 is made up of 15 amino acids. The germline gives CDR1 MDHEN, CDR2 SYDVKM. CDR3: CASSLTGGPYTEAFF. The variable domain in full, completed from reference TRBV28 and TRBJ1-1, reads DVKVTQSSRYLVKRTGEKVFLECVQDMDHENMFWYRQDPGLGLRLIYFSYDVKMKEKGDIPEGYSVSREKKERFSLILESASTNQTSMYLCASSLTGGPYTEAFFGQGTRLTVV.

This chain joins TRBV28 and TRBJ2-1. The length of the CDR3 is 12 residues. Per the germline V gene, CDR1 is MDHEN and CDR2 is SYDVKM. CDR3 sequence: CATEGSYNEQFF.

This rearrangement joins TRBV6-5 to TRBJ2-4; TCRdb's D gene call, TRBD2, goes unchecked for lack of DNA. The CDR3 covers 14 residues. Germline V gene lookup returns CDR1 MNHEY and CDR2 SVGAGI. The chain's CDR3 is CASSGGSGTYIQYF.

J is TRBJ2-7 and V is TRBV30; absent DNA, TCRdb's TRBD2 call cannot be checked. This CDR3 is built from 13 residues. Germline-derived CDR1 and CDR2 are GTSNPN and SVGIG (reference sequence). CDR3 residues: CAWSVGGEYEQYF. Using reference TRBV30 and TRBJ2-7 for the parts outside the CDR3, the full variable domain is SQTIHQWPATLVQPVGSPLSLECTVEGTSNPNLYWYRQAAGRGLQLLFYSVGIGQISSEVPQNLSASRPQDRQFILSSKKLLLSDSGFYLCAWSVGGEYEQYFGPGTRLTVT.

The chain couples TRBV29-1 to TRBJ2-7; TCRdb's D call of TRBD1 is untestable without DNA. Germline CDR1 SQVTM, CDR2 ANQGSEA. The CDR3 runs 13 residues. CDR3 sequence: CSVIGTERYEQYF.

This CDR3 is CASSYRSGGVADTQYF. The rearrangement joins TRBV6-5 to TRBJ2-3; TCRdb indicates TRBD2, and absent DNA this call remains unverified. Germline values: CDR1 MNHEY, CDR2 SVGAGI. The CDR3 is made up of 16 amino acids.

The J gene is TRBJ2-2, the V gene TRBV2; TCRdb's D call, TRBD1, is unchecked because there is no DNA. CDR1 and CDR2 (germline): SNHLY, FYNNEI. The CDR3 runs to 14 residues. CDR3 region: CASRGQGYTGELFF. Supplemented by reference TRBV2 and TRBJ2-2, the full variable domain reads EPEVTQTPSHQVTQMGQEVILRCVPISNHLYFYWYRQILGQKVEFLVSFYNNEISEKSEIFDDQFSVERPDGSNFTLKIRSTKLEDSAMYFCASRGQGYTGELFFGEGSRLTVL.

V gene TRBV7-9 combines with J gene TRBJ2-1. The germline V gene has CDR1 SEHNR and CDR2 FQNEAQ (reference sequence). The CDR3 extends over 11 amino acids. The CDR3 is CASSFEGEQFF.

The V call is TRBV7-9, the J call TRBJ1-1. Looked up from germline, CDR1 is SEHNR and CDR2 is FQNEAQ (reference sequence). This CDR3 is built from 13 residues. This CDR3 is CASSLGSSTEAFF.

The chain has TRBV19 and TRBJ1-1. The CDR3 runs to 12 residues. Germline assignment: CDR1 LNHDA and CDR2 SQIVND (reference sequence). The CDR3 protein is CASIDVNTEAFF.